Below, one TCR beta chain is given with its context. Its antigen is not identified. The record originates from a study of cytomegalovirus exposure and HLA in healthy donors. Amplification used 60 Vbeta primers and 13 Jbeta primers. Data came from immunoSEQ multiplex PCR; TCRdb stores just in-frame clones and leaves some out. The table shows 100,000 to 150,000 clones, with about 70% occurring only once. Germline values: CDR1 LNHDA, CDR2 SQIVND (reference sequence). J was trimmed by 3 bases and V by 10 bases; bases with no gene match: 8. This CDR3 spans 14 amino acids. Study-wide points: Trimming of TCR beta V- and J-genes showed a link, identified in a later analysis, to a missense DCLRE1C variant.

What was sequenced was PBMCs. This TCR was sampled from a woman aged 40 to 50 in good health and CMV-seropositive. The chain recombines TRBV19 with TRBJ2-7; 11 bases align to TRBD2. This CDR3 is CATRVAGGDYEQYF. CDR3 in DNA: TGTGCCACCAGAGTAGCGGGAGGGGACTACGAGCAGTACTTC.